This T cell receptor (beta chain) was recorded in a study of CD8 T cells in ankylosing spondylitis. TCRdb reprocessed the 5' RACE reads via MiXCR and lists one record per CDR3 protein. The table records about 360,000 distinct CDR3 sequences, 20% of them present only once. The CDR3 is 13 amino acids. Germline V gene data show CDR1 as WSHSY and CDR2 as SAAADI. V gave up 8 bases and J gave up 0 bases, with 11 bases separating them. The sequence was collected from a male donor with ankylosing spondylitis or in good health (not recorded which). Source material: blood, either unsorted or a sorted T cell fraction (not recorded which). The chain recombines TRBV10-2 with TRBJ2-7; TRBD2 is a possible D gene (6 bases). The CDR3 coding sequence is TGCGCCAGCGGGGGACTTAACTCCTACGAGCAGTACTTC. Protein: CASGGLNSYEQYF.